The T cell receptor beta chain under discussion was sequenced for a study of blood T cell repertoires in COVID-19. Overall study context: Specimens from acute and convalescent COVID-19 originated in the United States, Italy and Spain.

This clone was seen ten or more times. The germline V and J ends were trimmed by 2 bases and 9 bases, with 8 bases remaining between them. Germline V gives CDR1 SGHTA, CDR2 FQGTGA. CDR3 length: 13 residues. The table came from immunoSEQ multiplex PCR; TCRdb's copy has only in-frame clones and leaves some out. The sample contains roughly 240,000 clones, 82% of which appear only once. V usage is TRBV7-3 and J usage is TRBJ1-6; D may be TRBD1 (5 bases). The sequence was collected from an elderly woman with acute or convalescent COVID-19. The material sequenced was peripheral blood. The CDR3 bases are TGTGCCAGCAGCTTAGGCAGGGCTTCACCCCTCCACTTT. Amino acid sequence: CASSLGRASPLHF.